The rows below give T cell receptor beta chains drawn from one sample of a study of cytomegalovirus exposure and HLA in healthy donors. Sequencing used immunoSEQ multiplex PCR; TCRdb keeps in-frame clones, though not all of them. Of 110,000 or so clones listed, approximately 82% are singletons. The sample comprised PBMCs. Receptors were obtained from a man aged 40-55 years in good health and CMV-seropositive. The CDR3 runs from the conserved cysteine through the conserved F or W. Fields, in order: V gene, clone size, D gene, J gene, CDR3 DNA, CDR3 protein. The D gene is left open where the match is weak. Expanded clones are given a class, and other clones once, few, many or no size at all.

v_call: TRBV27; clone_size: -; d_call: -; j_call: TRBJ1-1; cdr3_nt: TGTGCCAGCAGTTTACGACAGTGGAACACTGAAGCTTTCTTT; cdr3_aa: CASSLRQWNTEAFF
v_call: TRBV9; clone_size: -; d_call: -; j_call: TRBJ1-1; cdr3_nt: TGTGCCAGCAGCGTAGTGGGCGTGAACACTGAAGCTTTCTTT; cdr3_aa: CASSVVGVNTEAFF
v_call: TRBV27; clone_size: -; d_call: TRBD2; j_call: TRBJ2-3; cdr3_nt: TGTGCCAGCAGTATTGTAGTGACTAGCGGGAGCAGGGCGGATACGCAGTATTTT; cdr3_aa: CASSIVVTSGSRADTQYF
v_call: TRBV10-3; clone_size: once; d_call: TRBD1; j_call: TRBJ2-7; cdr3_nt: TGTGCCATCAGCCCCGGGACAGGGGGTGGCTACGAGCAGTACTTC; cdr3_aa: CAISPGTGGGYEQYF
v_call: TRBV6-6; clone_size: -; d_call: TRBD1; j_call: TRBJ2-1; cdr3_nt: TGTGCCAGCAGTCCCTTGGGGGACAGGTCCTACAATGAGCAGTTCTTC; cdr3_aa: CASSPLGDRSYNEQFF
v_call: TRBV28; clone_size: -; d_call: TRBD2; j_call: TRBJ2-5; cdr3_nt: TGTGCCAGCGTTACAAGCGGACTAGCGGGGGGGGAGACCCAGTACTTC; cdr3_aa: CASVTSGLAGGETQYF
v_call: TRBV28; clone_size: -; d_call: -; j_call: TRBJ2-7; cdr3_nt: TGTGCCAGCAGTCCTCCGGGACAATCTTGGCAGTACTTC; cdr3_aa: CASSPPGQSWQYF
v_call: TRBV6-5; clone_size: -; d_call: TRBD1; j_call: TRBJ1-2; cdr3_nt: TGTGCCAGCAGTCCAGGGGGTCCTAAAGGCTACACCTTC; cdr3_aa: CASSPGGPKGYTF
v_call: TRBV5-4; clone_size: -; d_call: -; j_call: TRBJ2-4; cdr3_nt: TGTGCCAGCAGCTTCAGGCACACCAGGACTGAGGTGGACAAAAACATTCAGTACTTC; cdr3_aa: CASSFRHTRTEVDKNIQYF
v_call: TRBV5-4; clone_size: -; d_call: -; j_call: TRBJ2-3; cdr3_nt: TGTGCCAGCAGCTTGATGGGGGCTACGCAGTATTTT; cdr3_aa: CASSLMGATQYF
v_call: TRBV20-1; clone_size: -; d_call: -; j_call: TRBJ2-7; cdr3_nt: TGCAGTGCTAACAGGGACGAGCAGTACTTC; cdr3_aa: CSANRDEQYF
v_call: TRBV25-1; clone_size: -; d_call: -; j_call: TRBJ2-1; cdr3_nt: TGTGCCAGCAGCATGTCCGGGCCGCTCGGGGGTGAGCAGTTCTTC; cdr3_aa: CASSMSGPLGGEQFF
v_call: TRBV14; clone_size: few; d_call: TRBD2; j_call: TRBJ2-5; cdr3_nt: TGTGCCAGCAGCCAACTGGCGGGGGGGCCAGAGACCCAGTACTTC; cdr3_aa: CASSQLAGGPETQYF
v_call: TRBV7-2; clone_size: few; d_call: TRBD2; j_call: TRBJ2-2; cdr3_nt: TGTGCCAGCAGCTTAGCAGGGACTAGCGGGAGGGCGAACACCGGGGAGCTGTTTTTT; cdr3_aa: CASSLAGTSGRANTGELFF
v_call: TRBV30; clone_size: few; d_call: TRBD2; j_call: TRBJ2-2; cdr3_nt: TGTGCCTGGAGTGCCCTAGCGGGAGGGAGCACCGGGGAGCTGTTTTTT; cdr3_aa: CAWSALAGGSTGELFF
v_call: TRBV15; clone_size: -; d_call: TRBD1; j_call: TRBJ1-3; cdr3_nt: TGTGCCACCAGCAGAGAACAGGGGGCTTCTGGAAACACCATATATTTT; cdr3_aa: CATSREQGASGNTIYF
v_call: TRBV29-1; clone_size: -; d_call: -; j_call: TRBJ2-7; cdr3_nt: TGCAGCGTTGTGGAGGGTCCGCGCGAGCAGTACTTC; cdr3_aa: CSVVEGPREQYF
v_call: TRBV19; clone_size: -; d_call: TRBD1; j_call: TRBJ1-1; cdr3_nt: TGTGCCAGTGCGGACAGGGGTGAAGCTTTCTTT; cdr3_aa: CASADRGEAFF
v_call: TRBV4-1; clone_size: -; d_call: TRBD2; j_call: TRBJ2-1; cdr3_nt: TGCGCCAGCAGCCAGGCGGGACTAGCGGGAGTAGGGAATGAGCAGTTCTTC; cdr3_aa: CASSQAGLAGVGNEQFF
v_call: TRBV29-1; clone_size: -; d_call: TRBD1; j_call: TRBJ2-1; cdr3_nt: TGCAGCGCACAGGGGACCCCCTACAATGAGCAGTTCTTC; cdr3_aa: CSAQGTPYNEQFF
v_call: TRBV28; clone_size: -; d_call: -; j_call: TRBJ2-1; cdr3_nt: TGTGCCAGCAGTAATCTTCTCCAGTTCTTC; cdr3_aa: CASSNLLQFF
v_call: TRBV6-1; clone_size: few; d_call: TRBD2; j_call: TRBJ2-3; cdr3_nt: TGTGCCAGCAGGCGACTAGCGGTTAGCACAGATACGCAGTATTTT; cdr3_aa: CASRRLAVSTDTQYF
v_call: TRBV5-4; clone_size: -; d_call: -; j_call: TRBJ2-7; cdr3_nt: TGTGCCAGCAGCCCCGCGGGGGCTGGCGAGCAGTACTTC; cdr3_aa: CASSPAGAGEQYF
v_call: TRBV9; clone_size: -; d_call: TRBD2; j_call: TRBJ2-3; cdr3_nt: TGTGCCAGCAGCACATCTAGCGGGGCAACAGATACGCAGTATTTT; cdr3_aa: CASSTSSGATDTQYF
v_call: TRBV10-3; clone_size: few; d_call: TRBD2; j_call: TRBJ2-1; cdr3_nt: TGTGCCACCACAGCTAGCGGGGGGGTTAGCTCCTACAATGAGCAGTTCTTC; cdr3_aa: CATTASGGVSSYNEQFF
v_call: TRBV2; clone_size: -; d_call: TRBD1; j_call: TRBJ1-5; cdr3_nt: TGTGCCAGCAGGACTGACAGGGCTCTTCGTCAGCCCCAGCATTTT; cdr3_aa: CASRTDRALRQPQHF
v_call: TRBV28; clone_size: -; d_call: TRBD2; j_call: TRBJ2-1; cdr3_nt: TGTGCCAGCAGCCGCGGGGGGACAACAAATGAGCAGTTCTTC; cdr3_aa: CASSRGGTTNEQFF
v_call: TRBV2; clone_size: -; d_call: TRBD1; j_call: TRBJ1-2; cdr3_nt: TGTGCCAGCAGTGGCTCAGGGGGGAGGAATGGCTACACCTTC; cdr3_aa: CASSGSGGRNGYTF
v_call: TRBV11-2; clone_size: -; d_call: TRBD1; j_call: TRBJ2-2; cdr3_nt: TGTGCCAGCAGCTTAGACAGGGGGCCGAATCAGAACACCGGGGAGCTGTTTTTT; cdr3_aa: CASSLDRGPNQNTGELFF
v_call: TRBV19; clone_size: -; d_call: -; j_call: TRBJ1-3; cdr3_nt: TGTGCCAGTAGTCCTGGGCCTTCTGGAAACACCATATATTTT; cdr3_aa: CASSPGPSGNTIYF
v_call: TRBV11-3; clone_size: few; d_call: -; j_call: TRBJ1-4; cdr3_nt: TGTGCCAGCAGCTTAGCTGATTTTCTAAGCGGGGGTTCAACTAATGAAAAACTGTTTTTT; cdr3_aa: CASSLADFLSGGSTNEKLFF
v_call: TRBV4-1; clone_size: -; d_call: TRBD1; j_call: TRBJ2-7; cdr3_nt: TGCGCCAGCAGCCGAGCCGGGACAGGGCTTCACGAGCAGTACTTC; cdr3_aa: CASSRAGTGLHEQYF
v_call: TRBV28; clone_size: -; d_call: TRBD2; j_call: TRBJ2-7; cdr3_nt: TGTGCCAGCAGTTACTCCGGACTAGCGGGGGGGAAATACGAGCAGTACTTC; cdr3_aa: CASSYSGLAGGKYEQYF
v_call: TRBV6-5; clone_size: -; d_call: -; j_call: TRBJ1-6; cdr3_nt: TGTGCCAGCACCGAGGGAACAGCTAATTCACCCCTCCACTTT; cdr3_aa: CASTEGTANSPLHF
v_call: TRBV9; clone_size: few; d_call: -; j_call: TRBJ2-7; cdr3_nt: TGTGCCAGCAGCAGGTCGGGCTCCTACGAGCAGTACTTC; cdr3_aa: CASSRSGSYEQYF
v_call: TRBV5-6; clone_size: -; d_call: TRBD1; j_call: TRBJ1-4; cdr3_nt: TGTGCCAGCAGCCACACAGGGGAAACTAATGAAAAACTGTTTTTT; cdr3_aa: CASSHTGETNEKLFF
v_call: TRBV12-1; clone_size: medium-sized; d_call: -; j_call: TRBJ1-1; cdr3_nt: TGTGCCACCTCCAAAGGATTCGGGGATAACACTGAAGCTTTCTTT; cdr3_aa: CATSKGFGDNTEAFF
v_call: TRBV28; clone_size: few; d_call: -; j_call: TRBJ1-2; cdr3_nt: TGTGCCAGCAGTCCAGAAATCTATGGCTACACCTTC; cdr3_aa: CASSPEIYGYTF
v_call: TRBV4-1; clone_size: -; d_call: TRBD2; j_call: TRBJ2-1; cdr3_nt: TGCGCCAGCAGCCCCCGACTAGCAGGTCCCTCACACAATGAGCAGTTCTTC; cdr3_aa: CASSPRLAGPSHNEQFF
v_call: TRBV6-1; clone_size: -; d_call: -; j_call: TRBJ1-5; cdr3_nt: TGTGCCAGTTGTGAGGACAAGGATCAGCCCCAGCATTTT; cdr3_aa: CASCEDKDQPQHF
v_call: TRBV7-2; clone_size: -; d_call: -; j_call: TRBJ1-6; cdr3_nt: TGTGCCAGCAGCCCCTCGGGGGGCTTCGGGGCCCTCCACTTT; cdr3_aa: CASSPSGGFGALHF
v_call: TRBV7-9; clone_size: -; d_call: -; j_call: TRBJ1-2; cdr3_nt: TGTGCCAGCAACAAGGACAGTATCTATGGCTACACCTTC; cdr3_aa: CASNKDSIYGYTF